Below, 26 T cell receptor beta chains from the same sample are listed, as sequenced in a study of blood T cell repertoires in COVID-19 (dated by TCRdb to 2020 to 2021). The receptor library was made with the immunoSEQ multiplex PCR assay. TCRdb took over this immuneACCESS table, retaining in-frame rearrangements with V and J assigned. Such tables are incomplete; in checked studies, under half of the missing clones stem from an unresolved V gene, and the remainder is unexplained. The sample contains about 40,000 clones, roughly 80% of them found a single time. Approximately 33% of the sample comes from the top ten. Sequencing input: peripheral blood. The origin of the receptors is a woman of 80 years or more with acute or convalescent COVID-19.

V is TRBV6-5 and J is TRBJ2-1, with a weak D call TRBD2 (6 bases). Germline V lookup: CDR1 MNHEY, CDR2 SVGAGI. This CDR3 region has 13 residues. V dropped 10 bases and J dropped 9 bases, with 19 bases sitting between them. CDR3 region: CANSREWSSEQFF. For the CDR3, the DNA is TGTGCCAACAGCCGGGAGTGGAGTAGTGAGCAGTTCTTC.

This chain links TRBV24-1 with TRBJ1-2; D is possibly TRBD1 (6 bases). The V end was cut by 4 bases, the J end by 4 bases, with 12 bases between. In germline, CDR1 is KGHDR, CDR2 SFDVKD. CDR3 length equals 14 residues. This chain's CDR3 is CATSDSDRLYGYTF. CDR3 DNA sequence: TGTGCCACCAGTGACTCCGACAGGCTCTATGGCTACACCTTC.

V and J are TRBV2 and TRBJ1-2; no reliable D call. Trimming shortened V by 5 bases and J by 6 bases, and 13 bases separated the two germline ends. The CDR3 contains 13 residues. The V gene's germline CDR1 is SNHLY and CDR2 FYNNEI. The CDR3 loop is CASSYRESHGYTF. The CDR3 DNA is TGTGCCAGCAGTTACCGGGAGTCGCATGGCTACACCTTC.

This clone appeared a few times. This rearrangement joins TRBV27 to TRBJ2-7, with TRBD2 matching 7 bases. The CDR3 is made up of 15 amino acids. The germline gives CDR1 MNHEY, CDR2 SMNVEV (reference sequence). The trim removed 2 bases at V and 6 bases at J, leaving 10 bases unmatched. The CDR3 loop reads CASSLGAGPGSEQYF. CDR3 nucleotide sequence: TGTGCCAGCAGTTTAGGAGCGGGGCCTGGGAGCGAGCAGTACTTC.

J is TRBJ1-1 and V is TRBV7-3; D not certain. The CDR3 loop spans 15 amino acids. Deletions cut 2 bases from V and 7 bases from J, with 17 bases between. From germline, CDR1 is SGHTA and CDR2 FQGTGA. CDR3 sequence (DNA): TGTGCCAGCAGCTTATTCGGGAGGCATCAAAGTGAAGCTTTCTTT. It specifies CASSLFGRHQSEAFF.

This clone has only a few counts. The CDR3 sequence is CSVPGVRGYTF. The CDR3 DNA reads as TGCAGCGTTCCAGGGGTTCGCGGCTACACCTTC. The chain couples TRBV29-1 to TRBJ1-2; D possibly corresponds to TRBD1 (6 bases). Trimming took 5 bases from V and 8 from J, leaving 12 bases between them. The CDR3 covers 11 residues. Germline CDR1 reads SQVTM; CDR2 reads ANQGSEA.

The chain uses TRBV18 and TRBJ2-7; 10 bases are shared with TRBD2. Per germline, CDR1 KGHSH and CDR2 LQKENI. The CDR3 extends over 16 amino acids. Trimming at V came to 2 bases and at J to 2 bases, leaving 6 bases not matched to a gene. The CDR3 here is CASSPLRTSGPYEQYF. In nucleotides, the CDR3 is TGTGCCAGCTCACCATTAAGGACTAGCGGACCCTACGAGCAGTACTTC.

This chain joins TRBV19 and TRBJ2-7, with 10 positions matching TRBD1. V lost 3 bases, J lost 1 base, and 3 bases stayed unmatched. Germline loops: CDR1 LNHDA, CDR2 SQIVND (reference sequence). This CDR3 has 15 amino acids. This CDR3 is CASSMGQGNSYEQYF. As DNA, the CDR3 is TGTGCCAGTAGTATGGGACAGGGGAATTCCTACGAGCAGTACTTC.

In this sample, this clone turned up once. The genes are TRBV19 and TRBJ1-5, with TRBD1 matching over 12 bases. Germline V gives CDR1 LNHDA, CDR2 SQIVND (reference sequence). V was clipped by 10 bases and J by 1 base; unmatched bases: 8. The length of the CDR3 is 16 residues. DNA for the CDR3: TGTGCCACCGGGACAGGGGGCGGGAAGAGCAATCAGCCCCAGCATTTT. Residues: CATGTGGGKSNQPQHF.

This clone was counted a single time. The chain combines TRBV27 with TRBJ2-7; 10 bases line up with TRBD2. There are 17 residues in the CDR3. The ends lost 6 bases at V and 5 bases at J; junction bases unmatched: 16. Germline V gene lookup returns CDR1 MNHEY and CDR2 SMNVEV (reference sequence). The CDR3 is CASSFLALAGGGNEQYF. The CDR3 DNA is TGTGCCAGCAGCTTTCTAGCGTTAGCGGGAGGTGGGAACGAGCAGTACTTC.

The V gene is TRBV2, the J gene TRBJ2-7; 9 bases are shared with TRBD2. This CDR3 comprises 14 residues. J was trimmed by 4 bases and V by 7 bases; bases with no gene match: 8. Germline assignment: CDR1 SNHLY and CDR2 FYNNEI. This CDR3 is CASTRTSETYEQYF. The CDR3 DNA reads TGTGCCAGCACAAGGACTAGCGAGACATACGAGCAGTACTTC.

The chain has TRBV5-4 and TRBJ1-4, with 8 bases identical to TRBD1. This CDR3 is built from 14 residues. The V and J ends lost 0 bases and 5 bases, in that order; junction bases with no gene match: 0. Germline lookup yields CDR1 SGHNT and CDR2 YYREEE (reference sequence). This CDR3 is CASSLDRGNEKLFF. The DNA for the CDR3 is TGTGCCAGCAGCTTGGACAGGGGGAATGAAAAACTGTTTTTT.

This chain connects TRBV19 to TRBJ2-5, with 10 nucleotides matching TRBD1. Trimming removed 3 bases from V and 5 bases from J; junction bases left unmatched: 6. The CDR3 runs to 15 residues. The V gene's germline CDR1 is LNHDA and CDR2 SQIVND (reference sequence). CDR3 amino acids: CASSMGTGEGETQYF. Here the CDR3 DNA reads TGTGCCAGTAGTATGGGGACAGGGGAAGGCGAGACCCAGTACTTC. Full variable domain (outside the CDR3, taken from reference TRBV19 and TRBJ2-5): DGGITQSPKYLFRKEGQNVTLSCEQNLNHDAMYWYRQDPGQGLRLIYYSQIVNDFQKGDIAEGYSVSREKKESFPLTVTSAQKNPTAFYLCASSMGTGEGETQYFGPGTRLLVL.

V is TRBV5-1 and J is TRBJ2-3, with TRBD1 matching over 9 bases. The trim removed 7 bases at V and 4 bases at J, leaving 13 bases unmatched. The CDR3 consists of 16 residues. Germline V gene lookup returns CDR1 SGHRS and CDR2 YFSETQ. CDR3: CASGRTGAGGADTQYF. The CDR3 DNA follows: TGCGCCAGCGGACGGACAGGGGCAGGTGGAGCAGATACGCAGTATTTT.

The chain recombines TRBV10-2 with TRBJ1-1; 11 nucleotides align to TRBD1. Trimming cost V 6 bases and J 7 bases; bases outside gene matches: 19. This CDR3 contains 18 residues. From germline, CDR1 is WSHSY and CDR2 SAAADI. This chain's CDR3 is CASRDRGRLEGSSGEAFF. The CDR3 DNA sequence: TGCGCCAGCAGGGACAGGGGGCGTCTTGAGGGGAGTTCTGGTGAAGCTTTCTTT.

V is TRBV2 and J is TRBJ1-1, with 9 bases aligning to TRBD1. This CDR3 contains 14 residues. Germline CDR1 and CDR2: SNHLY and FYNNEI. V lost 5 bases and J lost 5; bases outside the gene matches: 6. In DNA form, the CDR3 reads TGTGCCAGCAGTCGGGACAGGGAACGAACTGAAGCTTTCTTT. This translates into CASSRDRERTEAFF.

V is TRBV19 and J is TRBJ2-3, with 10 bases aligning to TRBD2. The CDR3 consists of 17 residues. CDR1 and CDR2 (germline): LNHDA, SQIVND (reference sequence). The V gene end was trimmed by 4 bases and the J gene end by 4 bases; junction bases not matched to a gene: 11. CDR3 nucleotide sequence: TGTGCCAGTAGTAGGGCGGGTCGGACTAGCGGTGCAGATACGCAGTATTTT. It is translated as CASSRAGRTSGADTQYF.

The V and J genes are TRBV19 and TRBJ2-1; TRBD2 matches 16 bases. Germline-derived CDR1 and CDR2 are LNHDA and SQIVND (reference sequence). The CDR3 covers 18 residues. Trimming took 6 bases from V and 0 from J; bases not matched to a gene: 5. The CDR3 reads CASSAGLAGGPSYNEQFF. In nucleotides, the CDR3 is TGTGCCAGTAGCGCGGGACTAGCGGGAGGGCCCTCCTACAATGAGCAGTTCTTC. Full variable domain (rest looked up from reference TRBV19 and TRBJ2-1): DGGITQSPKYLFRKEGQNVTLSCEQNLNHDAMYWYRQDPGQGLRLIYYSQIVNDFQKGDIAEGYSVSREKKESFPLTVTSAQKNPTAFYLCASSAGLAGGPSYNEQFFGPGTRLTVL.

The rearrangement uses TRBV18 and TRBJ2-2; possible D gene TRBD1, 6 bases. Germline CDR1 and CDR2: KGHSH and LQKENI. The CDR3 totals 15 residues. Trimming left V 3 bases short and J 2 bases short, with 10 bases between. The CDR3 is CASSPWTENTGELFF. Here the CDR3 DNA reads TGTGCCAGCTCACCCTGGACAGAAAACACCGGGGAGCTGTTTTTT.

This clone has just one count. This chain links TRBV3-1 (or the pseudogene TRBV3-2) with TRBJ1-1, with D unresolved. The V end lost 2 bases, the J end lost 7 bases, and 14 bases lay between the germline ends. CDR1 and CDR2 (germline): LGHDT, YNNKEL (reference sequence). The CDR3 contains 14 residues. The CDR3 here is CASSQTEDYGEAFF. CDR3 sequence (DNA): TGTGCCAGCAGCCAAACTGAGGACTATGGTGAAGCTTTCTTT.

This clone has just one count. CDR3 loop: CASSNSGGTYEQYF. CDR3 DNA: TGTGCCAGCAGCAACTCGGGAGGTACCTACGAGCAGTACTTC. This chain connects TRBV21-1 to TRBJ2-7; TRBD2 is the table's D call and was not checked against the DNA. TRBV21-1 is a recognized pseudogene. CDR3 length equals 14 residues.

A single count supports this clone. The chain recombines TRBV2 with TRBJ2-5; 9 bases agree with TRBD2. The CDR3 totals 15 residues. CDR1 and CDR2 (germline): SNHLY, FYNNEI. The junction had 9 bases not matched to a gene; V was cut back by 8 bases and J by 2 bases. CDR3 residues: CASLGRLAGQETQYF. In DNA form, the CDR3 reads TGTGCCAGCCTAGGAAGGCTAGCGGGGCAAGAGACCCAGTACTTC.

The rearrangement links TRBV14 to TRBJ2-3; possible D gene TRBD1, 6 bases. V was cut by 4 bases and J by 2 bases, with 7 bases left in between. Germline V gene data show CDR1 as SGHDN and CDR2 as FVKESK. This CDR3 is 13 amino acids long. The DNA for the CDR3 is TGTGCCAGCAGCCGACAGGCCACAGATACGCAGTATTTT. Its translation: CASSRQATDTQYF.

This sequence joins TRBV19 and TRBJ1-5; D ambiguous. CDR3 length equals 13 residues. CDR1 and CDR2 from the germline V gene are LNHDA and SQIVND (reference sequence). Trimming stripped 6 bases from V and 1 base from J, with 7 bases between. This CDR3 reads CASSRTSNQPQHF. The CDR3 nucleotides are TGTGCCAGTAGCCGTACAAGCAATCAGCCCCAGCATTTT.

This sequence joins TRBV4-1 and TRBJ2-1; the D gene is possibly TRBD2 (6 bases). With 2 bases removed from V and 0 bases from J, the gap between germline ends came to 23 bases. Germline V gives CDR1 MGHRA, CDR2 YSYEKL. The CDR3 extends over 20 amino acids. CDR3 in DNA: TGCGCCAGCAGCCAACCCCCCGGGACTCATCGGGTGAGCTCCTACAATGAGCAGTTCTTC. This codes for CASSQPPGTHRVSSYNEQFF.

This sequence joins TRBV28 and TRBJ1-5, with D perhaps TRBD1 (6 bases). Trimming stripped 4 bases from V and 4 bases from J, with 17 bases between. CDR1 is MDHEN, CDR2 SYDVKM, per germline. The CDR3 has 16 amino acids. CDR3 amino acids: CASSSPQGVRNQPQHF. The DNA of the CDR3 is TGTGCCAGCAGTTCCCCACAGGGTGTGAGAAATCAGCCCCAGCATTTT.